This is a list of T cell receptor beta chains from one sample in a study of a mutant IDH1 vaccine in newly diagnosed glioma. Produced via immunoSEQ multiplex PCR; TCRdb's table is partial and in-frame only. The table records around 30,000 clones, roughly three fifths of them present only once. Antigens of these TCRs are unknown. The input for sequencing was PBMCs, taken from a glioma patient whose treatment included an IDH1 peptide vaccine. The receptors here all came from a woman aged 18-29 years with glioma. CDR3s include the opening cysteine and the closing phenylalanine or tryptophan. The order of the fields is J gene, D gene, V gene, clone size, CDR3 DNA, CDR3 protein. The D gene is left open where the match is weak. The size of a clone is reported for some rows only, either as once, few or many, or as a class for expanded clones.

>TRBJ1-2|NA|TRBV20-1|few
TGCAGTGCTAGTGCAGACTATGGCTACACCTTC
CSASADYGYTF
>TRBJ2-2|TRBD1|TRBV5-4|NA
TGTGCCAGCAGCCCACCGGACAGGATTAACACCGGGGAGCTGTTTTTT
CASSPPDRINTGELFF
>TRBJ1-1|NA|TRBV25-1|few
TGTGCCAGTGTAATGAACACTGAAGCTTTCTTT
CASVMNTEAFF
>TRBJ2-5|NA|TRBV5-6|NA
TGTGCCAGCAGCTACCCAGGCCGGGAGACCCAGTACTTC
CASSYPGRETQYF
>TRBJ2-5|TRBD1|TRBV28|NA
TGTGCCAGCAGTCCCCAGGGGGTCGAAGAGACCCAGTACTTC
CASSPQGVEETQYF
>TRBJ1-1|TRBD1|TRBV6-5|NA
TGTGCCAGCAGTTCCGGACAGGGATACACTGAAGCTTTCTTT
CASSSGQGYTEAFF
>TRBJ2-7|TRBD1|TRBV28|NA
TGTGCCAGCAGTTTATCAGGGGGCGCGCAGTACTTC
CASSLSGGAQYF
>TRBJ2-2|NA|TRBV19|NA
TGTGCCAGTAGTATAGGCCTACAAGTCGACGGGGAGCTGTTTTTT
CASSIGLQVDGELFF
>TRBJ1-1|TRBD1|TRBV11-1|medium-sized
TGTGCCAGCAGCCCGCGGGACAGAGGGAACACTGAAGCTTTCTTT
CASSPRDRGNTEAFF
>TRBJ1-2|NA|TRBV4-1|NA
TGCGCCAGCAGCCAAGATGGCGTCTATGGCTACACCTTC
CASSQDGVYGYTF
>TRBJ2-7|NA|TRBV6-5|once
TGTGCCAGCAGTTCGGACAGCTACGAGCAGTACTTC
CASSSDSYEQYF
>TRBJ1-2|TRBD1|TRBV27|NA
TGTGCCAGCAGTTTGGGTCAGGGGGATGGCTACACCTTC
CASSLGQGDGYTF
>TRBJ2-5|TRBD2|TRBV7-8|NA
TGTGCCAGCAGCTTGACCCGGGGGGCCCAGTACTTC
CASSLTRGAQYF
>TRBJ2-6|NA|TRBV6-5|once
TGTGCCAGCAGGGGGGCCAACGTCCTGACTTTC
CASRGANVLTF
>TRBJ2-3|NA|TRBV10-2|NA
TGCGCCACAGGACAGTACACAGATACGCAGTATTTT
CATGQYTDTQYF
>TRBJ2-3|NA|TRBV7-2|NA
TGTGCCAGCAGCCGGAAGGGCCTCACAGATACGCAGTATTTT
CASSRKGLTDTQYF
>TRBJ1-2|NA|TRBV4-2|NA
TGTGCCAGCAGCCAAGATGGGACTCCCTGGGGAGGGGGCTACACCTTC
CASSQDGTPWGGGYTF
>TRBJ2-7|TRBD1|TRBV4-3|NA
TGCGCCAGCAGCCGTGCGATGGGACAGGGCTACGAGCAGTACTTC
CASSRAMGQGYEQYF
>TRBJ1-1|NA|TRBV29-1|NA
TGCAGCGTCGGGGGGGCAGGGGCACGGAACACTGAAGCTTTCTTT
CSVGGAGARNTEAFF
>TRBJ2-1|TRBD1|TRBV5-8|NA
TGTGCCAGCCAGGACAGGAGCTCCTACAATGAGCAGTTCTTC
CASQDRSSYNEQFF
>TRBJ1-5|NA|TRBV6-6|few
TGTGCCAGCAAGTTCGGGGGAGAGGGACAGCCCCAGCATTTT
CASKFGGEGQPQHF
>TRBJ2-7|NA|TRBV5-4|NA
TGTGCCAGCAGCTTGGAATCGGAGAGGGGTTACTACGAGCAGTACTTC
CASSLESERGYYEQYF
>TRBJ1-1|NA|TRBV5-4|NA
TGTGCCAGCAGCCGGCAGGGGTCGGGCGATGAAGCTTTCTTT
CASSRQGSGDEAFF
>TRBJ2-3|TRBD2|TRBV5-1|NA
TGCGCCAGCAGCCAACCGGGACTAGCGGGCCGTTACTCTAGCACAGATACGCAGTATTTT
CASSQPGLAGRYSSTDTQYF
>TRBJ2-7|TRBD1|TRBV28|NA
TGTGCCAGCAGTGACACCGGGACAGGGACCTACGAGCAGTACTTC
CASSDTGTGTYEQYF
>TRBJ1-2|NA|TRBV30|NA
TGTGCCTGGAGTCCTTCGACAGTGTTAACCTATGGCTACACCTTC
CAWSPSTVLTYGYTF
>TRBJ2-7|TRBD2|TRBV7-9|few
TGTGCCAGCAGCTCCGGGACTAGCGGGGGCGAGCAGTACTTC
CASSSGTSGGEQYF
>TRBJ1-4|NA|TRBV4-2|few
TGTGCCAGCAGCCAACTTACGCTGGCAACTAATGAAAAACTGTTTTTT
CASSQLTLATNEKLFF
>TRBJ1-5|NA|TRBV19|few
TGTGCCAGTAGTATAGTGGGGGATCAGCCCCAGCATTTT
CASSIVGDQPQHF
>TRBJ2-1|TRBD2|TRBV10-3|NA
TGTGCCATCAGTGATTCGGAACTAGCGGGATACAATGAGCAGTTCTTC
CAISDSELAGYNEQFF
>TRBJ2-3|NA|TRBV19|few
TGTGCCAGTAGTGGCGGGGGCACAGATACGCAGTATTTT
CASSGGGTDTQYF
>TRBJ2-1|NA|TRBV5-6|NA
TGTGCCAGCGGAACACGGGACGGATTCTACAATGAGCAGTTCTTC
CASGTRDGFYNEQFF
>TRBJ1-1|TRBD1|TRBV7-2|NA
TGTGCCAGCAGCCCACGACAGGGTGCAGGGACTGAAGCTTTCTTT
CASSPRQGAGTEAFF
>TRBJ1-2|NA|TRBV30|once
TGTGCCTGGAGTGCGGTCGGGGGGGCGCGCTATGGCTACACCTTC
CAWSAVGGARYGYTF
>TRBJ2-5|TRBD1|TRBV6-1|NA
TGTGCCAGCAGCCTTGACAGGGGGCGAGGAGAGACCCAGTACTTC
CASSLDRGRGETQYF
>TRBJ1-2|NA|TRBV5-6|NA
TGTGCCAGCAGCTTCGGGGCCCGCAGAGAAGGCAACACCTTC
CASSFGARREGNTF
>TRBJ2-5|TRBD1|TRBV5-1|NA
TGCGCCAGCAGCTTGGGGGACAGGTTTAGTGGGAAGACCCAGTACTTC
CASSLGDRFSGKTQYF
>TRBJ1-1|NA|TRBV7-2|few
TGTGCCAGCAGCGTTCCAGGAGTAGGGACTGAAGCTTTCTTT
CASSVPGVGTEAFF